The T cell receptor (beta chain) under discussion was sequenced for a study of T-cell memory formation after mild COVID-19. This CDR3 spans 12 amino acids. Trimming pared 5 bases from V and 10 bases from J, leaving 9 bases between. Germline V gene lookup returns CDR1 MNHEY and CDR2 SVGEGT. TCRdb reanalysed the 5' RACE reads using MiXCR and keeps one entry per CDR3 protein. Here the sample spans 250,000 to 350,000 distinct CDR3 sequences, approximately 19% being singletons. Source material: PBMCs or a T cell subset sorted from them (not recorded which). This TCR came from a man between 18 and 29 years old who had mild COVID-19 (a few samples of this study predate the infection). Cell type and time point are not known. The chain couples TRBV6-2 or TRBV6-3 to TRBJ1-6; no reliable D call. CDR3 in amino acids: CASSKGPSPLHF. Here the CDR3 DNA reads TGTGCCAGCAGTAAGGGTCCCTCACCCCTCCACTTT.